The rows below give T cell receptor beta chains drawn from one sample of a study of blood T cell repertoires in COVID-19. Method: immunoSEQ multiplex PCR; TCRdb's copy keeps in-frame clones and lacks some. The data contain about 40,000 clones, approximately 85% of them singletons. The specimen was peripheral blood. Source of these receptors: a human donor in a cohort sampled during active COVID-19. Both conserved end residues are part of each CDR3. A D gene is named only where the DNA matches it firmly. Size is stated for part of the rows, as once, few or many counts, or as a class when the clone is expanded.

v_call	clone_size	d_call	j_call	cdr3_nt	cdr3_aa
TRBV4-1	.	TRBD1	TRBJ1-6	TGCGCCAGCAGACCTCAGACAGGGGATAATTCACCCCTCCACTTT	CASRPQTGDNSPLHF
TRBV27	.	.	TRBJ1-2	TGTGCCAGCAGTTTAATGTCAGGGGAAGGCTACACCTTC	CASSLMSGEGYTF
TRBV2	once	.	TRBJ2-1	TGTGCCAGCAGTGCGGGACTGGAACCCAATGAGCAGTTCTTC	CASSAGLEPNEQFF
TRBV5-4	.	.	TRBJ1-2	TGTGCCAGCAGCTTTCTTAGCGCGGGAAGGGATGGCTACACCTTC	CASSFLSAGRDGYTF
TRBV11-2	.	.	TRBJ2-1	TGTGCCAGCAGCTCACGCTGGGGGGGGCGCGGCAATGAGCAGTTCTTC	CASSSRWGGRGNEQFF
TRBV27	.	TRBD1	TRBJ1-1	TGTGCCAGCATTCGGACAGGGGCTCTGAACACTGAAGCTTTCTTT	CASIRTGALNTEAFF
TRBV19	few	.	TRBJ1-6	TGTGCCAGTAGTATGGACGGGAACTCCTATAATTCACCCCTCCACTTT	CASSMDGNSYNSPLHF
TRBV5-4	.	.	TRBJ1-6	TGTGCCAGCAGGAAACAGGGCGGACTGTCTTCACCCCTCCACTTT	CASRKQGGLSSPLHF
TRBV6-6	.	TRBD1	TRBJ1-5	TGTGCCAGCAGTACCATGACAGGGGTCTGGAATCAGCCCCAGCATTTT	CASSTMTGVWNQPQHF
TRBV21-1	.	.	TRBJ2-4	TGTGCCAGCAGCAAAGAGAATGGTGGCTCTAAAAACATTCAGTACTTC	CASSKENGGSKNIQYF
TRBV10-2	.	TRBD2	TRBJ2-3	TGCGCCAGCTCTGTACTAGCGGGGGGGGGAGATACGCAGTATTTT	CASSVLAGGGDTQYF
TRBV24-1	.	TRBD1	TRBJ2-2	TGTGCCACCGGACAGGGGAAGGGCACCGGGGAGCTGTTTTTT	CATGQGKGTGELFF
TRBV7-2	.	.	TRBJ1-6	TGTGCCAGCAGCTCCCTGGGATCGGGAGATTCACCCCTCCACTTT	CASSSLGSGDSPLHF
TRBV27	.	.	TRBJ1-5	TGTGCCAGCAGTTTATCTTTTGGGCCCAATCAGCCCCAGCATTTT	CASSLSFGPNQPQHF
TRBV9	.	.	TRBJ2-3	TGTGCCAGCAGCGTAGGGGGGGTAGGGACAGATACGCAGTATTTT	CASSVGGVGTDTQYF
TRBV5-4	.	TRBD2	TRBJ2-1	TGTGCCAGCAGCCCTGAAACTAGCGGGGGGGCCTATGAGCAGTTCTTC	CASSPETSGGAYEQFF
TRBV2	.	TRBD1	TRBJ2-5	TGTGCCAGCAGTGCGACAGGGGGTGGGGAGACCCAGTACTTC	CASSATGGGETQYF
TRBV5-6	.	.	TRBJ2-7	TGTGCCAGCAGCTTGGATCCAGACAGTTCCTACGAGCAGTACTTC	CASSLDPDSSYEQYF
TRBV18	.	.	TRBJ1-4	TGTGCCAGCTCACCGGGAGGGAAGACTAATGAAAAACTGTTTTTT	CASSPGGKTNEKLFF
TRBV5-1	.	TRBD1	TRBJ1-2	TGCGCCAGCAGCGTGGGACAGGGTGTTATCTATGGCTACACCTTC	CASSVGQGVIYGYTF
TRBV5-1	.	.	TRBJ2-5	TGCGCCAGCAGCTTCTTTGACAGCCGACAAGAGACCCAGTACTTC	CASSFFDSRQETQYF
TRBV7-3	.	TRBD2	TRBJ2-1	TGTGCCAGCAGCGGCGGGGGGCCCGATGAGCAGTTCTTC	CASSGGGPDEQFF
TRBV11-2	.	.	TRBJ2-7	TGTGCCAGCAAGATGGGGGACTTTTCCGAGCAGTACTTC	CASKMGDFSEQYF
TRBV19	.	.	TRBJ1-4	TGTGCCAGCGAACCGGGACAACATGAAAAACTGTTTTTT	CASEPGQHEKLFF
TRBV5-4	.	TRBD1	TRBJ2-1	TGTGCCAGCAGTACTGCCGGGACAGGGTTAGATGAGCAGTTCTTC	CASSTAGTGLDEQFF
TRBV27	.	.	TRBJ2-3	TGTGCCAGCAGTTCCCCATCAACCAGCGGTGGCACAGATACGCAGTATTTT	CASSSPSTSGGTDTQYF
TRBV11-3	.	.	TRBJ1-4	TGTGCCAGCAGCTTATATCCCCCCCGGACTAATGAAAAACTGTTTTTT	CASSLYPPRTNEKLFF
TRBV18	.	.	TRBJ2-5	TGTGCCAGCTCAGCTACAGGGGCGGGGGAGACCCAGTACTTC	CASSATGAGETQYF
TRBV18	.	TRBD1	TRBJ2-7	TGTGCCAGCTCACAGGGACAGGGGTCCTACGAGCAGTACTTC	CASSQGQGSYEQYF
TRBV2	.	.	TRBJ2-2	TGTGCCAGCTTACCTTTGGGGCCACAAAACACCGGGGAGCTGTTTTTT	CASLPLGPQNTGELFF
TRBV19	.	.	TRBJ2-4	TGTGCCAGTAGTATCCCCCATAAGGAGGGAAACATTCAGTACTTC	CASSIPHKEGNIQYF
TRBV19	.	.	TRBJ1-5	TGTGCCAGTAGTTTCAGGGGAGTTAACAATCAGCCCCAGCATTTT	CASSFRGVNNQPQHF
TRBV3-1/TRBV3-2	.	TRBD1	TRBJ2-1	TGTGCCAGCAGCCAGGACAGGAGGCAGTTCTTC	CASSQDRRQFF
TRBV6-6	.	.	TRBJ1-4	TGTGCCAGCAGTTCCAGGTTGCTGACGAATGAAAAACTGTTTTTT	CASSSRLLTNEKLFF
TRBV5-6	few	TRBD1	TRBJ1-2	TGTGCCAGCAGCTTCGGACAGGGGTGGGATGGCTACACCTTC	CASSFGQGWDGYTF
TRBV3-1/TRBV3-2	.	TRBD2	TRBJ2-7	TGTGCCAGCAGCCAACGGGAGGGGGGGAGGCAGTACTTC	CASSQREGGRQYF
TRBV18	.	TRBD1	TRBJ2-2	TGTGCCAGCTCCCGGGACAGGCCGACGAACACCGGGGAGCTGTTTTTT	CASSRDRPTNTGELFF
TRBV19	.	TRBD1	TRBJ2-7	TGTGCCAGTAGTATAGGGACAGGGGGCTACGAGCAGTACTTC	CASSIGTGGYEQYF
TRBV5-1	.	.	TRBJ1-1	TGCGCCAGCAGCTTGTCGGGGGACACTGAAGCTTTCTTT	CASSLSGDTEAFF
TRBV11-2	.	TRBD2	TRBJ2-7	TGTGCCAGCAGCGCTGGACTAGCTTCCCACGAGCAGTACTTC	CASSAGLASHEQYF
TRBV6-1	.	.	TRBJ2-2	TGTGCCAGCAGTGATGGGCGCAAGCTCACCGGGGAGCTGTTTTTT	CASSDGRKLTGELFF
TRBV6-5	.	.	TRBJ1-5	TGTGCCAGCGGTTCATACAAAAATCAGCCCCAGCATTTT	CASGSYKNQPQHF